These T cell receptor beta chains were read from a single sample in a study of CD8+CD57+ T cells in acquired aplastic anemia. MiXCR, run by TCRdb on the reads, gives a single entry per CDR3 protein. The repertoire holds approximately 170,000 distinct CDR3 sequences, around half seen once, with about 16% in the top ten. What was sequenced was sorted CD4+, CD8+, or CD8+CD57+ T cells (not recorded which) from PBMCs. These TCRs come from a human donor in good health, serving as a control. CDR3s include the opening cysteine and the closing phenylalanine or tryptophan. The D gene is left open where the match is weak. Size is stated for part of the rows, as once, few or many counts, or as a class when the clone is expanded.

V	size	J	D	DNA	CDR3
TRBV6-5	many	TRBJ1-6	-	TGTGCCAGCAGACGAACAGACTCCTATAATTCACCCCTCCACTTT	CASRRTDSYNSPLHF
TRBV24-1	few	TRBJ2-5	-	TGTGCCACCAGTGATTTAAGAGCCGAAGAGACCCAGTACTTC	CATSDLRAEETQYF
TRBV20-1	many	TRBJ2-3	TRBD1	TGCAGTGCCACCGGGACAGGCCTACTGAGCACAGATACGCAGTATTTT	CSATGTGLLSTDTQYF
TRBV5-8	-	TRBJ1-2	-	TGTGCCAGCAGCGACGATTCACATGGCCGAGTTGACTATGGCTACACCTTC	CASSDDSHGRVDYGYTF
TRBV6-2/TRBV6-3	many	TRBJ1-5	-	TGTGCCAGCAGTTACTATAGGGGGGAATGGCCCCAGCATTTT	CASSYYRGEWPQHF
TRBV2	-	TRBJ2-7	-	TGTGCCAGCAGGGCGGACAGCTCCTACGAGCAGTACTTC	CASRADSSYEQYF
TRBV2	few	TRBJ2-5	-	TGTGCCAGCAGTGAAGGCATACAAGAGACCCAGTACTTC	CASSEGIQETQYF
TRBV20-1	-	TRBJ2-3	TRBD1	TGCAGATCAACCTCGGGACAGGGTATCGATACGCAGTATTTT	CRSTSGQGIDTQYF
TRBV24-1	-	TRBJ2-3	-	TGTGCCACCAGTGCGGGCGGGCCGAGGTCGACAGATACGCAGTATTTT	CATSAGGPRSTDTQYF
TRBV7-2	few	TRBJ2-7	TRBD2	TGTGCCAGCAGCGTTGAGCGGGGGCCCACCTACGAGCAGTACTTC	CASSVERGPTYEQYF
TRBV19	-	TRBJ1-6	TRBD1	TGTGCCAGTAGTATTCGGCAGGGGGCGTCCTATAATTCACCCCTCCACTTT	CASSIRQGASYNSPLHF
TRBV24-1	-	TRBJ2-3	-	TGTGCCACCAGTGGTACAGGACAGTACACAGATACGCAGTATTTT	CATSGTGQYTDTQYF
TRBV20-1	many	TRBJ1-1	TRBD1	TGCAGTGCCTGGGACAGGTCCACTGAAGCTTTCTTT	CSAWDRSTEAFF
TRBV2	-	TRBJ1-2	-	TGTGCCAGCACTAGGGGCGTAGATGGCTACACCTTC	CASTRGVDGYTF
TRBV10-3	many	TRBJ2-7	-	TGTGCCATCAGTGATGGGGGCGGAGGCTCCTACGAGCAGTACTTC	CAISDGGGGSYEQYF
TRBV20-1	-	TRBJ2-3	TRBD2	TGCAGTGCTAGTTACAGCGGGGGCACAGATACGCAGTATTTT	CSASYSGGTDTQYF
TRBV28	few	TRBJ1-2	-	TGTGCCAGCAGTTTACGAGCGGGACAACGGGGTAACTATGGCTACACCTTC	CASSLRAGQRGNYGYTF
TRBV9	-	TRBJ2-2	TRBD2	TGTGCCAGCAGCGTAGCGGGAGGTTGGGGGGAGCTGTTTTTT	CASSVAGGWGELFF
TRBV7-6	-	TRBJ1-1	-	TGTGCAGCGGCTCTTGTGGCTTTCTTT	CAAALVAFF
TRBV12-3/TRBV12-4	many	TRBJ2-7	-	TGTGCCAGCAGTTTAGGGTCAGGGTTACCCTACGAGCAGTACTTC	CASSLGSGLPYEQYF
TRBV6-1	-	TRBJ1-1	TRBD1	TGCGCCAGCAGCGACCGAAGACAGGGCAGCACTGAAGCTTTCTTT	CASSDRRQGSTEAFF
TRBV20-1	-	TRBJ2-5	TRBD2	TGCAGTGCTGAGAGCGGGGGGCTGGGAGAGACCCAGTACTTC	CSAESGGLGETQYF
TRBV24-1	many	TRBJ2-1	-	TGTGCCACCAGTGTGAGGGGGGGCGGCAGGAATGAGCAGTTCTTC	CATSVRGGGRNEQFF
TRBV7-2	-	TRBJ2-1	TRBD2	TGTGCCAGCAGCTTAGGACTAGCGGTGGTGGGTGAGCAGTTCTTC	CASSLGLAVVGEQFF
TRBV5-5	-	TRBJ2-1	-	TGTGCCAGCAGCTTTCTTGCGCGGGGAGCCTACAATGAGCAGTTCTTC	CASSFLARGAYNEQFF
TRBV10-3	-	TRBJ1-2	TRBD1	TGTGCCAGCAGTGCGTCGACAGGGAACGACTATGGCTACACCTTC	CASSASTGNDYGYTF
TRBV6-2/TRBV6-3	many	TRBJ2-7	-	TGTGCCAGCAGTTATAAGGCAGACGTCTTCTCCTACGAGCAGTACTTC	CASSYKADVFSYEQYF
TRBV2	many	TRBJ1-6	-	TGTGCCAGCAGTGAAGCGCTAGGCGGGGCCGGAGGTTCACCCATCCACTTT	CASSEALGGAGGSPIHF
TRBV20-1	-	TRBJ2-7	-	TGCAGTGCTCCCCCATGGCTCGGGGCCTACGAGCAGTACTTC	CSAPPWLGAYEQYF
TRBV9	-	TRBJ1-1	-	TGTGCCAGCAATCCGGACAGATTGAACACTGAAGCTTTCTTT	CASNPDRLNTEAFF